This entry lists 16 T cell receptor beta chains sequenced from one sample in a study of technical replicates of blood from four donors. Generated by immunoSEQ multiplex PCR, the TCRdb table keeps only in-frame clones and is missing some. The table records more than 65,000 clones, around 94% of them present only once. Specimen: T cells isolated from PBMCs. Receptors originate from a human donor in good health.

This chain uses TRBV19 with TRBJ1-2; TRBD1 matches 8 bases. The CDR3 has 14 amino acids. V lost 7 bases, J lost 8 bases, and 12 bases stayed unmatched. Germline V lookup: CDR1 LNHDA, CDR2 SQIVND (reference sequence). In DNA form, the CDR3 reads TGTGCCAGTACCGACACAGGGGGAAGAGGCGGCTACACCTTC. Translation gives CASTDTGGRGGYTF.

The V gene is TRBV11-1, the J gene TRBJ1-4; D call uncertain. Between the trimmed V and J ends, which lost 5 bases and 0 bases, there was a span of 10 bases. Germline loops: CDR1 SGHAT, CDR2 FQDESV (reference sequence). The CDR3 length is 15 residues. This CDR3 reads CASSAEGATNEKLFF. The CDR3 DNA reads TGTGCCAGCAGCGCCGAGGGTGCAACTAATGAAAAACTGTTTTTT.

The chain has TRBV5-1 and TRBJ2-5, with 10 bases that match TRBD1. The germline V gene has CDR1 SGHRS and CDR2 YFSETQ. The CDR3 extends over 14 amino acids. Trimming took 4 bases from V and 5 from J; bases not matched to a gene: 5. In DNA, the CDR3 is TGCGCCAGCAGCGGACAGGGGGTTGAGGAGACCCAGTACTTC. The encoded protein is CASSGQGVEETQYF.

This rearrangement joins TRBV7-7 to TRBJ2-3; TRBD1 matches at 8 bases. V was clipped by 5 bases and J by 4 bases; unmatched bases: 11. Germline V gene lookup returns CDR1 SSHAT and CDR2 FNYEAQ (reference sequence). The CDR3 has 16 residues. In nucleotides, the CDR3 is TGTGCCAGCAGCCAGACGTGGGCAGGGGGCGCAGATACGCAGTATTTT. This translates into CASSQTWAGGADTQYF. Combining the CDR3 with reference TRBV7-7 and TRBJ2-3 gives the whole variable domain GAGVSQSPRYKVTKRGQDVTLRCDPISSHATLYWYQQALGQGPEFLTYFNYEAQPDKSGLPSDRFSAERPEGSISTLTIQRTEQRDSAMYRCASSQTWAGGADTQYFGPGTRLTVL.

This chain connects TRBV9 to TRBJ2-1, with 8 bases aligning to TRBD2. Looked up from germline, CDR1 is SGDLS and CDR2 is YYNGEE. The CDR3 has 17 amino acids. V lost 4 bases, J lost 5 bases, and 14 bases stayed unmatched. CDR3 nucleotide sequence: TGTGCCAGCAGCTCACCACACCGGGGGGGCCGCCACAATGAGCAGTTCTTC. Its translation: CASSSPHRGGRHNEQFF.

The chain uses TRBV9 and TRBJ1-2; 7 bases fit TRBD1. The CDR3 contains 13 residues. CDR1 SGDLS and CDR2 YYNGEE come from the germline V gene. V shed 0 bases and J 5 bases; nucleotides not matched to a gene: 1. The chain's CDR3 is CASSVATGYGYTF. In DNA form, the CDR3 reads TGTGCCAGCAGCGTAGCGACAGGGTATGGCTACACCTTC.

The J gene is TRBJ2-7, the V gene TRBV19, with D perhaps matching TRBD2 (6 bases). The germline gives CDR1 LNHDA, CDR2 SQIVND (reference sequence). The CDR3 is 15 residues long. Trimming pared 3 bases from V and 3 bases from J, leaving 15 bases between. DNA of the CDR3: TGTGCCAGTAGTATCGTACTAGCAAGGAACTACGAGCAGTACTTC. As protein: CASSIVLARNYEQYF.

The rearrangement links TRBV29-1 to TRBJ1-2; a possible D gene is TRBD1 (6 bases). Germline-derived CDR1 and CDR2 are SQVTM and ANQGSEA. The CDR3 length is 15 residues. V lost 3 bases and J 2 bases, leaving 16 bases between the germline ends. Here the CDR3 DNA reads TGCAGCGTTGAGGGGACCGGGACACCAAACTATGGCTACACCTTC. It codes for CSVEGTGTPNYGYTF.

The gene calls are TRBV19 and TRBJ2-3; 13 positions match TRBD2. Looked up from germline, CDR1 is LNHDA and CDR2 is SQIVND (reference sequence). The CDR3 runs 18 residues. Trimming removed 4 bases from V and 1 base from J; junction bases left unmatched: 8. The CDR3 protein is CASSRLAGGRLGTDTQYF. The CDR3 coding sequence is TGTGCCAGTAGTAGACTAGCGGGGGGCCGACTGGGCACAGATACGCAGTATTTT.

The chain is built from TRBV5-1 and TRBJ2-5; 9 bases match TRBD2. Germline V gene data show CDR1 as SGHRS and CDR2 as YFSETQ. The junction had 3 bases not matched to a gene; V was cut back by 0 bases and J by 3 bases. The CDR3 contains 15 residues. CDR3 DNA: TGCGCCAGCAGCTTGGGACTAGCGGCCGAAGAGACCCAGTACTTC. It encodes CASSLGLAAEETQYF.

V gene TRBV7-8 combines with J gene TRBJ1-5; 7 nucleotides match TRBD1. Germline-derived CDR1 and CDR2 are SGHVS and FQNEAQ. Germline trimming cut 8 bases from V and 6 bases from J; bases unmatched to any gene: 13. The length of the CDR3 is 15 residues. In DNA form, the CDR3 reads TGTGCCAGCTCCCACGAGAGGGGGCCGTCTCAGCCCCAGCATTTT. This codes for CASSHERGPSQPQHF.

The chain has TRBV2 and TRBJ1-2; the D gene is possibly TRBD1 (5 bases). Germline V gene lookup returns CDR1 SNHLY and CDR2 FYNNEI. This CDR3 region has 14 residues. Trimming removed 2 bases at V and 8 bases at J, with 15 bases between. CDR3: CASSEIQGRWGYTF. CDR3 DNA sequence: TGTGCCAGCAGTGAAATCCAGGGTCGGTGGGGCTACACCTTC.

CDR3 bases: TGCGCCAGCAGCCAAGGGGAGGACCGTTCTAACTATGGCTACACCTTC. It encodes CASSQGEDRSNYGYTF. The rearrangement uses TRBV4-1 and TRBJ1-2; D ambiguous. CDR1 MGHRA and CDR2 YSYEKL come from the germline V gene. CDR3 length equals 16 residues. V was clipped by 1 base and J by 0 bases, with 12 bases between them.

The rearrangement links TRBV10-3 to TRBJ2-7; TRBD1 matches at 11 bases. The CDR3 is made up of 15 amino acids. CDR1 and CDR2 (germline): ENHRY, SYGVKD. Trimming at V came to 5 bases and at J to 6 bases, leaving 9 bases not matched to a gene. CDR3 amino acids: CAISRPGQGGIEQYF. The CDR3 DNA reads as TGTGCCATCAGTAGACCGGGACAGGGGGGAATCGAGCAGTACTTC.

CDR3 loop: CASHAGGKYNEQFF. The CDR3 DNA sequence: TGTGCCAGCCACGCCGGAGGGAAATACAATGAGCAGTTCTTC. This chain joins TRBV28 and TRBJ2-1; a possible D gene is TRBD2 (6 bases). V was shortened by 8 bases and J by 4 bases, with 15 bases between the two germline ends. This CDR3 has 14 amino acids. CDR1 MDHEN and CDR2 SYDVKM come from the germline V gene.

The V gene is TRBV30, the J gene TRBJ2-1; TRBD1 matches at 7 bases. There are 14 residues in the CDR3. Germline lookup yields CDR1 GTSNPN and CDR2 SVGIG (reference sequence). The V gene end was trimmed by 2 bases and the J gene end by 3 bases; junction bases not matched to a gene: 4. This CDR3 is CAWSWGQYYNEQFF. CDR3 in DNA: TGTGCCTGGAGTTGGGGACAGTACTACAATGAGCAGTTCTTC.